Below, 6 T cell receptor beta chains from the same sample are listed, as sequenced in a study of early T cells in non-severe SARS-CoV-2 infection. A single record per CDR3 protein comes from TCRdb applying MiXCR to the 5' RACE reads. The repertoire holds more than 70,000 distinct CDR3 sequences, with roughly 12% as singletons. Sample: whole blood. The receptors come from an adult who was a healthcare worker with PCR-confirmed SARS-CoV-2 infection or an uninfected control (not recorded which).

J is TRBJ1-1 and V is TRBV6-2 or TRBV6-3, with TRBD1 as a possible D gene (6 bases). The V and J ends lost 6 bases and 5 bases respectively, with 16 bases between them. The length of the CDR3 is 14 residues. Germline V gene sequence: CDR1 MNHEY, CDR2 SVGEGT. The CDR3 coding sequence is TGTGCCAGCAGAAAGACAGGCAGGAGAACTGAAGCTTTCTTT. Translating gives CASRKTGRRTEAFF.

This clonotype was seen more than once but under ten times. The chain has TRBV4-1 and TRBJ2-2; D not resolved. V gave up 9 bases and J gave up 8 bases, with 7 bases separating them. The CDR3 runs to 10 residues. Germline values: CDR1 MGHRA, CDR2 YSYEKL. CDR3 in amino acids: CARDPGELFF. Written as DNA, the CDR3 is TGCGCCAGAGATCCAGGGGAGCTGTTTTTT.

The rearrangement links TRBV29-1 to TRBJ1-2; 9 nucleotides agree with TRBD1. J lost 2 bases, V lost 6 bases, and 7 bases had no gene match. The CDR3 sequence is 14 residues long. Per germline, CDR1 SQVTM and CDR2 ANQGSEA. As DNA, the CDR3 is TGCAGCGTGCGGGACAGGGCACCAAACTATGGCTACACCTTC. This encodes CSVRDRAPNYGYTF.

J is TRBJ1-5 and V is TRBV12-3 or TRBV12-4, with 11 nucleotides matching TRBD1. The CDR3 extends over 15 amino acids. Unmatched junction bases numbered 6, after V lost 7 bases and J lost 4 bases. CDR3 in DNA: TGTGCCAGCACCCTCGGACAGGGGGCAAATCAGCCCCAGCATTTT. Its translation is CASTLGQGANQPQHF.

This clonotype has just a few counts. The chain has TRBV18 and TRBJ2-7; D is possibly TRBD2 (5 bases). Germline V CDR1 and CDR2: KGHSH, LQKENI. The CDR3 covers 15 residues. V lost 0 bases and J lost 4, with 13 bases in between. The DNA of the CDR3 is TGTGCCAGCTCACCACCGGGATCAAGAGGGTACGAGCAGTACTTC. This codes for CASSPPGSRGYEQYF.

The V and J genes are TRBV7-9 and TRBJ1-2; D remains ambiguous. Trimming removed 2 bases from V and 0 bases from J, with 28 bases in between. Germline V gene lookup returns CDR1 SEHNR and CDR2 FQNEAQ (reference sequence). This CDR3 is 21 amino acids long. The CDR3, as DNA: TGTGCCAGCAGCTTAAAGGTCGACCAGCTTGCTTCGATGCCAACTAACTATGGCTACACCTTC. It specifies CASSLKVDQLASMPTNYGYTF.